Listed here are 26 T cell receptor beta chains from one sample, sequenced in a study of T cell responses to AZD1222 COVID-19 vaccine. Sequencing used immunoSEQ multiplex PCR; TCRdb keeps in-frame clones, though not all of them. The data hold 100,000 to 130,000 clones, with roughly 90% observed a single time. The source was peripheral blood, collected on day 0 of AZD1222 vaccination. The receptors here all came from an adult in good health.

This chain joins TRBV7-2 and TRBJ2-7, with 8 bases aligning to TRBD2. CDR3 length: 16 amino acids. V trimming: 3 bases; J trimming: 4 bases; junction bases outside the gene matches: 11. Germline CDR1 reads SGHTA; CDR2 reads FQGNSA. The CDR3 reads CASSFATGGVLYEQYF. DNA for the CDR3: TGTGCCAGCAGCTTCGCCACCGGGGGGGTTCTATACGAGCAGTACTTC.

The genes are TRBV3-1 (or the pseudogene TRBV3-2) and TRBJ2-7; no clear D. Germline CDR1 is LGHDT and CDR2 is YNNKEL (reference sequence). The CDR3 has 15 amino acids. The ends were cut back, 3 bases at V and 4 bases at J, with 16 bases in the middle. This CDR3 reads CASSQALGREYEQYF. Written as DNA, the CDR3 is TGTGCCAGCAGCCAGGCTCTAGGAAGGGAATACGAGCAGTACTTC.

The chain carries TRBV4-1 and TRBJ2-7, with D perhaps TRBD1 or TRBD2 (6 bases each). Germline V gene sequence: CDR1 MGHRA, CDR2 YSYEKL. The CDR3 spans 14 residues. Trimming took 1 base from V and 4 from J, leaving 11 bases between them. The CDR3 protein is CASSQGGTTYEQYF. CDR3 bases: TGCGCCAGCAGCCAAGGCGGGACAACTTACGAGCAGTACTTC.

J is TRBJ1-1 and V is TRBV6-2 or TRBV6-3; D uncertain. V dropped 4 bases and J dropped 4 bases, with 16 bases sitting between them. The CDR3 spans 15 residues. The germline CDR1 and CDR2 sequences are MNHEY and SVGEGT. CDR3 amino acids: CASSSRTPVGTEAFF. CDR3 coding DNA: TGTGCCAGCAGTTCCCGGACTCCAGTAGGCACTGAAGCTTTCTTT.

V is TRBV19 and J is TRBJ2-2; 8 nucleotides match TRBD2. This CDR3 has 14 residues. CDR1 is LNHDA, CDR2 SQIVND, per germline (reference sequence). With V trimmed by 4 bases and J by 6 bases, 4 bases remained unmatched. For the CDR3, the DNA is TGTGCCAGTAGTACCGGGACTAGTGCCGGGGAGCTGTTTTTT. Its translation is CASSTGTSAGELFF. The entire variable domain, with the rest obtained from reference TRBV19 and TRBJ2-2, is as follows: DGGITQSPKYLFRKEGQNVTLSCEQNLNHDAMYWYRQDPGQGLRLIYYSQIVNDFQKGDIAEGYSVSREKKESFPLTVTSAQKNPTAFYLCASSTGTSAGELFFGEGSRLTVL.

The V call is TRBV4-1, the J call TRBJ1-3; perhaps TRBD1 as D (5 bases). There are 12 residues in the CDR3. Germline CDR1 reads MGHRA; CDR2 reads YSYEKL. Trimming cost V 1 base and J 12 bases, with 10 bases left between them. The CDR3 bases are TGCGCCAGCAGCCAAGTAGGGGTGGGCATATATTTT. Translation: CASSQVGVGIYF.

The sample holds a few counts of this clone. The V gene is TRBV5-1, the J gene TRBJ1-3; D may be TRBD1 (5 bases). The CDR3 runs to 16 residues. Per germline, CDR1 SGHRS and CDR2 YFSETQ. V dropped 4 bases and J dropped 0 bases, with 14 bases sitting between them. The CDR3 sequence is CASSQELQVSGNTIYF. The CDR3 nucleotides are TGCGCCAGCAGCCAAGAATTACAGGTCTCTGGAAACACCATATATTTT.

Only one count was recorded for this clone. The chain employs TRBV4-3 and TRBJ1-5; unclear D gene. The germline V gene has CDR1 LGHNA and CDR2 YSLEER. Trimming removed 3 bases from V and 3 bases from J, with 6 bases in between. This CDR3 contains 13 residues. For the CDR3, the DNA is TGCGCCAGCAGCCAGGAACTCAATCAGCCCCAGCATTTT. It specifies CASSQELNQPQHF.

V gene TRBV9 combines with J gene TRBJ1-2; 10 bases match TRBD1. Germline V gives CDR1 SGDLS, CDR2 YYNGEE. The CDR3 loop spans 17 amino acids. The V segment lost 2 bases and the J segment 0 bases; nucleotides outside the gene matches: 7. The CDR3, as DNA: TGTGCCAGCAGCGTCCGGGACAGGGGACGATCTAACTATGGCTACACCTTC. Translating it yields CASSVRDRGRSNYGYTF.

The CDR3 loop is CASSSPVEGAQPQHF. CDR3 DNA: TGTGCCAGCAGTTCCCCCGTTGAGGGGGCTCAGCCCCAGCATTTT. The genes are TRBV28 and TRBJ1-5; 7 bases fit TRBD1. Germline CDR1 reads MDHEN; CDR2 reads SYDVKM. J gave up 6 bases and V 4 bases, and 9 bases lay outside the gene matches. The length of the CDR3 is 15 residues. The entire variable domain, with the rest obtained from reference TRBV28 and TRBJ1-5, is as follows: DVKVTQSSRYLVKRTGEKVFLECVQDMDHENMFWYRQDPGLGLRLIYFSYDVKMKEKGDIPEGYSVSREKKERFSLILESASTNQTSMYLCASSSPVEGAQPQHFGDGTRLSIL.

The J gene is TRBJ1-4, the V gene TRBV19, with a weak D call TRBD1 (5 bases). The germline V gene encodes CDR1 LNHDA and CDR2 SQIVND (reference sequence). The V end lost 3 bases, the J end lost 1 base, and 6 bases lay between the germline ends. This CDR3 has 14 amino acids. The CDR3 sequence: CASSMTVTNEKLFF. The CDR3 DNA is TGTGCCAGTAGTATGACAGTAACTAATGAAAAACTGTTTTTT. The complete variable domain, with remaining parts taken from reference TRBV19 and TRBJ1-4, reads DGGITQSPKYLFRKEGQNVTLSCEQNLNHDAMYWYRQDPGQGLRLIYYSQIVNDFQKGDIAEGYSVSREKKESFPLTVTSAQKNPTAFYLCASSMTVTNEKLFFGSGTQLSVL.

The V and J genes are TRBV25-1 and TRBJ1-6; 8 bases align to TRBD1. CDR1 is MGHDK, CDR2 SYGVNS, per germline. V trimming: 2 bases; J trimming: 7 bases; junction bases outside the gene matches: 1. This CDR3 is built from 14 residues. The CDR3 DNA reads TGTGCCAGCAGTGAACAGGGGGCCAATTCACCCCTCCACTTT. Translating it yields CASSEQGANSPLHF. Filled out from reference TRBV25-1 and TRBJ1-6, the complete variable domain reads EADIYQTPRYLVIGTGKKITLECSQTMGHDKMYWYQQDPGMELHLIHYSYGVNSTEKGDLSSESTVSRIRTEHFPLTLESARPSHTSQYLCASSEQGANSPLHFGNGTRLTVT.

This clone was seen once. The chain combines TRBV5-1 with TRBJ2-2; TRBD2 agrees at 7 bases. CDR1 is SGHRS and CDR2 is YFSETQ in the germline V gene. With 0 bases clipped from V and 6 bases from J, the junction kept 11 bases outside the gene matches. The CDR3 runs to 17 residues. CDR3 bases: TGCGCCAGCAGCTTGGTCGTCCCTATGCGGGGGTCCGGGGAGCTGTTTTTT. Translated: CASSLVVPMRGSGELFF.

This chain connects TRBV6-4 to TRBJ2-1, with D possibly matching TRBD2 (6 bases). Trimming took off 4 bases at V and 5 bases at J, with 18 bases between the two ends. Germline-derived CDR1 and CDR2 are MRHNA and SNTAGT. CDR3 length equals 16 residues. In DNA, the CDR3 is TGTGCCAGCAGTGCCCCGGGGGAGGACGAAGACAATGAGCAGTTCTTC. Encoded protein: CASSAPGEDEDNEQFF.

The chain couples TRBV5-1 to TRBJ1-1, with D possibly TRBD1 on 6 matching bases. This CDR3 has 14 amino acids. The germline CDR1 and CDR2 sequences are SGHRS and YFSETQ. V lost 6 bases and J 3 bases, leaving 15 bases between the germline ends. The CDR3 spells CASTEGSGDTEAFF. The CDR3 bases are TGCGCCAGCACAGAGGGGTCAGGGGACACTGAAGCTTTCTTT.

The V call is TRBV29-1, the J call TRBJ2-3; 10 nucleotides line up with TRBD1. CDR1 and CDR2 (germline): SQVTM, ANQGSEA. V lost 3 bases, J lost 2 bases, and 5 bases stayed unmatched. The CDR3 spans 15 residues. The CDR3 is CSVDGGQGTTDTQYF. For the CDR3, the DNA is TGCAGCGTTGACGGGGGACAGGGGACCACAGATACGCAGTATTTT.

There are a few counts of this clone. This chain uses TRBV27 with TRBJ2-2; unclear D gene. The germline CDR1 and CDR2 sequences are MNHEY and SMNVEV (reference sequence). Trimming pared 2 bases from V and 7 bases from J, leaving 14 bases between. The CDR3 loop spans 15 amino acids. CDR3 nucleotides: TGTGCCAGCAGTTTAGGGGTGAGGTATGGCGGGGAGCTGTTTTTT. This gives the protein CASSLGVRYGGELFF.

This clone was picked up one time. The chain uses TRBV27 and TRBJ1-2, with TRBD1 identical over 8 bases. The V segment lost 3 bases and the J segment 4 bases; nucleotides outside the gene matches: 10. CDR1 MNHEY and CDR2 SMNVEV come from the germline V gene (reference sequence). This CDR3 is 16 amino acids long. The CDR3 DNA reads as TGTGCCAGCAGTTTGGGGGGCAAGGGACAGGTCTATGGCTACACCTTC. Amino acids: CASSLGGKGQVYGYTF.

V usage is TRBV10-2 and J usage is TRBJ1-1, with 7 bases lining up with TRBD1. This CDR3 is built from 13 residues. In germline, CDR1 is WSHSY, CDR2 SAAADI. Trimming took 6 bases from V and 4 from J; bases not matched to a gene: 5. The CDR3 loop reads CASSRTGITEAFF. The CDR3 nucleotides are TGCGCCAGCAGCCGGACAGGAATCACTGAAGCTTTCTTT.

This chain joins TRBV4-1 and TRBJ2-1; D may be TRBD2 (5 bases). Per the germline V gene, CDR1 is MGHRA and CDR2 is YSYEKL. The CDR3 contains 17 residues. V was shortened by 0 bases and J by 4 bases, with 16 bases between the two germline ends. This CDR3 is CASSQERVGIGYNEQFF. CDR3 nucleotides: TGCGCCAGCAGCCAAGAAAGGGTCGGGATTGGGTACAATGAGCAGTTCTTC.

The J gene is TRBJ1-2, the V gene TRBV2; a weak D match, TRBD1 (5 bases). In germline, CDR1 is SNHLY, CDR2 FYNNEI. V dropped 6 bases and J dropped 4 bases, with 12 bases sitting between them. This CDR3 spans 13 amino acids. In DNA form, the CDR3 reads TGTGCCAGCAGGCCCGGGACGGGCTATGGCTACACCTTC. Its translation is CASRPGTGYGYTF.

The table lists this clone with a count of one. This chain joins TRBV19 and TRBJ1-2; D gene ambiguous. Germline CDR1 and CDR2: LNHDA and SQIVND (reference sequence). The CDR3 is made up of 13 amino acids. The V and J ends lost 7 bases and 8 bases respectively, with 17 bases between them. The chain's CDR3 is CASNPPQLVGYTF. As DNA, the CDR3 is TGTGCCAGTAATCCCCCCCAGTTGGTCGGCTACACCTTC. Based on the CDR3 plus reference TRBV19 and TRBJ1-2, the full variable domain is DGGITQSPKYLFRKEGQNVTLSCEQNLNHDAMYWYRQDPGQGLRLIYYSQIVNDFQKGDIAEGYSVSREKKESFPLTVTSAQKNPTAFYLCASNPPQLVGYTFGSGTRLTVV.

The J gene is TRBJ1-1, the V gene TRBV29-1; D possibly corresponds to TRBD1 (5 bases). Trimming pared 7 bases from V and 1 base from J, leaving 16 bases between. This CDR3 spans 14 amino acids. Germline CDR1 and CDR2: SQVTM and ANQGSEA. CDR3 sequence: CSARRATGNTEAFF. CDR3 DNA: TGCAGCGCCAGAAGGGCTACAGGGAACACTGAAGCTTTCTTT.

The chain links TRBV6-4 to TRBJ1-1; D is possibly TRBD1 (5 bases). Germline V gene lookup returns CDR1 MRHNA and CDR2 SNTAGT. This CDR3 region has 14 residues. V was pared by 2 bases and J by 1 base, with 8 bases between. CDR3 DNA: TGTGCCAGCAGTGACACCGACAGGAACACTGAAGCTTTCTTT. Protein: CASSDTDRNTEAFF.

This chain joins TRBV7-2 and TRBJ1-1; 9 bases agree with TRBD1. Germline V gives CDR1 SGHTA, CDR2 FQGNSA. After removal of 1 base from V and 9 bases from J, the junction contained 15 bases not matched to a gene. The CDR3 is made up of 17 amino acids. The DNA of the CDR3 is TGTGCCAGCAGCTTAGATCGGCCGGGGACAGGGATTTCGAAAGCTTTCTTT. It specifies CASSLDRPGTGISKAFF.

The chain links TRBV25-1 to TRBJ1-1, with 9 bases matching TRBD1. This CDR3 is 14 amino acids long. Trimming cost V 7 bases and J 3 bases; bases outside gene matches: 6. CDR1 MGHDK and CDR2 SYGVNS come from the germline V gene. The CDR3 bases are TGTGCCAGCACTCTGACAGGGGGGGACACTGAAGCTTTCTTT. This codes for CASTLTGGDTEAFF. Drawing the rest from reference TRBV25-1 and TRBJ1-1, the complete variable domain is EADIYQTPRYLVIGTGKKITLECSQTMGHDKMYWYQQDPGMELHLIHYSYGVNSTEKGDLSSESTVSRIRTEHFPLTLESARPSHTSQYLCASTLTGGDTEAFFGQGTRLTVV.